This TCR beta chain came from a study of blood T cell repertoires in COVID-19. Background on the study: The United States, Italy and Spain supplied acute and convalescent COVID-19 samples. The cDNA or gDNA used as material had been derived from T cells, B-cell-depleted T cells, or PBMCs.

TCRdb's copy holds only in-frame clones and misses some; the assay was immunoSEQ multiplex PCR. Among about 270,000 clones listed, around 83% were seen once. CDR3 length: 15 residues. The germline V gene encodes CDR1 SGHRS and CDR2 YFSETQ. Trimming took off 0 bases at V and 0 bases at J, with 7 bases between the two ends. The specimen was peripheral blood. V gene TRBV5-1 combines with J gene TRBJ2-4, with D unclear. The clonotype originates from a man older than 75 with acute or convalescent COVID-19. As DNA, the CDR3 is TGCGCCAGCAGCTTGGGCGTTCTAGCCAAAAACATTCAGTACTTC. It is translated as CASSLGVLAKNIQYF.